Each of the 31 T cell receptor beta chains below was sequenced from the same sample in a study of Graves' ophthalmopathy and Graves' hyperthyroidism. RNA transcripts were the source from which TCR beta CDR3 regions were amplified. First-round RT-PCR with HTBI primers preceded a second-round multiplex PCR. TCRdb used MiXCR to reprocess the multiplex PCR reads, holding one entry per CDR3 protein. The table has about 400,000 distinct CDR3 sequences, about 18% seen once. Sample: peripheral blood. Receptor source: a woman aged 18-29 years with Graves' ophthalmopathy.

This clonotype came up many times. The gene calls are TRBV9 and TRBJ2-5; 9 bases fit TRBD2. The CDR3 loop spans 14 amino acids. The germline V gene encodes CDR1 SGDLS and CDR2 YYNGEE. Trimming cost V 3 bases and J 3 bases; bases outside gene matches: 3. The DNA of the CDR3 is TGTGCCAGCAGCGCACGACTAGCGGAAGAGACCCAGTACTTC. Its protein is CASSARLAEETQYF.

This clonotype came up many times. The chain employs TRBV10-3 and TRBJ1-1; 7 bases match TRBD1. Germline-derived CDR1 and CDR2 are ENHRY and SYGVKD. The CDR3 contains 14 residues. Unmatched junction bases numbered 7, after V lost 5 bases and J lost 4 bases. CDR3 sequence: CAISTGEFSTEAFF. The CDR3 DNA is TGTGCCATCAGTACAGGGGAGTTTAGCACTGAAGCTTTCTTT.

This clonotype was recorded a few times. The rearrangement uses TRBV15 and TRBJ1-2; 8 bases are a match to TRBD1. The CDR3 runs to 14 residues. J was trimmed by 8 bases and V by 0 bases; bases with no gene match: 5. CDR1 is LNHNV, CDR2 YYDKDF, per germline (reference sequence). CDR3 loop: CATSRDRPGGGYTF. CDR3 coding DNA: TGTGCCACCAGCAGAGATCGCCCAGGGGGCGGCTACACCTTC.

This clonotype appeared many times. The chain couples TRBV30 to TRBJ2-5; either TRBD1 or TRBD2 may supply D (6 bases each). Trimming removed 4 bases at V and 5 bases at J, with 20 bases between. Germline CDR1 is GTSNPN and CDR2 is SVGIG (reference sequence). The CDR3 totals 15 residues. This CDR3 reads CAWIEGGPARETQYF. CDR3 DNA: TGTGCCTGGATCGAGGGGGGACCGGCAAGGGAGACCCAGTACTTC.

This clonotype was observed at least ten times. This chain links TRBV5-1 with TRBJ2-5; a weak D match, TRBD2 (6 bases). This CDR3 region has 14 residues. Germline lookup yields CDR1 SGHRS and CDR2 YFSETQ. V was shortened by 4 bases and J by 3 bases, with 13 bases between the two germline ends. The CDR3 reads CASSAGPNEETQYF. In DNA, the CDR3 is TGCGCCAGCAGCGCGGGACCCAACGAAGAGACCCAGTACTTC.

The V call is TRBV19, the J call TRBJ1-5; no definite D call. Germline CDR1 and CDR2: LNHDA and SQIVND (reference sequence). Trimming removed 1 base from V and 7 bases from J, with 8 bases in between. This CDR3 spans 13 amino acids. CDR3 sequence reads: CASSIAGEQPQHF. CDR3 sequence (DNA): TGTGCCAGTAGTATAGCAGGTGAACAGCCCCAGCATTTT.

This clonotype appeared many times. This chain connects TRBV24-1 to TRBJ1-5; 9 bases line up with TRBD1. This CDR3 is built from 15 residues. Germline CDR1 is KGHDR and CDR2 is SFDVKD. J lost 4 bases, V lost 5 bases, and 5 bases had no gene match. The CDR3 DNA follows: TGTGCCACCAGTGCCGGGACAGGGATTAATCAGCCCCAGCATTTT. Its translation: CATSAGTGINQPQHF.

The chain employs TRBV5-1 and TRBJ1-2, with 11 bases aligning to TRBD1. The CDR3 is 18 amino acids. V was clipped by 0 bases and J by 8 bases; unmatched bases: 15. Looked up from germline, CDR1 is SGHRS and CDR2 is YFSETQ. CDR3 nucleotide sequence: TGCGCCAGCAGCTTGGTGGGAGACCCGGACAGGGGGCTCTTGGGCTACACCTTC. Its protein is CASSLVGDPDRGLLGYTF. Variable domain in full (rest from reference TRBV5-1 and TRBJ1-2): KAGVTQTPRYLIKTRGQQVTLSCSPISGHRSVSWYQQTPGQGLQFLFEYFSETQRNKGNFPGRFSGRQFSNSRSEMNVSTLELGDSALYLCASSLVGDPDRGLLGYTFGSGTRLTVV.

Ten or more counts support this clonotype. An end of the junction differs from the germline gene, which may be a read error. The chain recombines TRBV7-7 with TRBJ2-5; TRBD1 matches at 8 bases. Germline V lookup: CDR1 SSHAT, CDR2 FNYEAQ (reference sequence). The CDR3 length is 12 residues. CDR3 nucleotides: TGTGCTAGCAGCCCAGGGGGCGGCCCGGAGTACTTC. This encodes CASSPGGGPEYF.

The table lists this clonotype with many counts. This chain uses TRBV6-2 or TRBV6-3 with TRBJ1-5, with TRBD1 identical over 8 bases. Germline V lookup: CDR1 MNHEY, CDR2 SVGEGT. With V trimmed by 5 bases and J by 7 bases, 7 bases remained unmatched. CDR3 size: 14 residues. The CDR3 DNA follows: TGTGCCAGCAGTCATGACAGGGGTGGGCAGCCCCAGCATTTT. Protein sequence: CASSHDRGGQPQHF.

In this sample, this clonotype turned up many times. The rearrangement links TRBV28 to TRBJ2-7; 10 bases agree with TRBD2. V was pared by 6 bases and J by 2 bases, with 1 base of the junction left unmatched. Per germline, CDR1 MDHEN and CDR2 SYDVKM. There are 13 residues in the CDR3. CDR3 in DNA: TGTGCCAGCAGACTAGCGGGGACCTACGAGCAGTACTTC. This translates into CASRLAGTYEQYF.

The table lists this clonotype with many counts. This chain joins TRBV27 and TRBJ1-5, with 8 bases matching TRBD1. Germline V CDR1 and CDR2: MNHEY, SMNVEV (reference sequence). This CDR3 comprises 19 residues. The trim removed 5 bases at V and 3 bases at J, leaving 18 bases unmatched. The CDR3 DNA reads TGTGCCAGCAGTCCCCTGGGACAGGTGGGGGAAAGCTACAATCAGCCCCAGCATTTT. This gives the protein CASSPLGQVGESYNQPQHF.

This clonotype showed up many times. This sequence joins TRBV6-2 or TRBV6-3 and TRBJ1-2, with TRBD1 identical over 8 bases. Germline CDR1 MNHEY, CDR2 SVGEGT. V lost 2 bases and J lost 8; bases outside the gene matches: 7. The CDR3 extends over 14 amino acids. The CDR3 DNA is TGTGCCAGCAGTTACCCTGTCGGACAGGGAGGCTACACCTTC. This translates into CASSYPVGQGGYTF.

This clonotype was detected ten times or more. This sequence joins TRBV29-1 and TRBJ2-7; possible D gene TRBD1, 5 bases. The germline V gene encodes CDR1 SQVTM and CDR2 ANQGSEA. Trimming cost V 2 bases and J 1 base, with 12 bases left between them. The CDR3 consists of 14 residues. This CDR3 is CSVEPREGSYEQYF. In DNA, the CDR3 is TGCAGCGTTGAACCCAGGGAAGGGTCCTACGAGCAGTACTTC.

The V and J genes are TRBV7-2 and TRBJ2-5, with D tentatively TRBD1 (6 bases). Germline CDR1 is SGHTA and CDR2 is FQGNSA. This CDR3 is 12 amino acids long. The DNA of the CDR3 is TGTCTCACCGAAGGACAGAAGGAGACCCAGTACTTC. This translates into CLTEGQKETQYF.

This clonotype has at least ten counts. The chain recombines TRBV6-2 or TRBV6-3 with TRBJ2-7; 13 bases map to TRBD2. V trimming: 2 bases; J trimming: 3 bases; junction bases outside the gene matches: 10. The germline gives CDR1 MNHEY, CDR2 SVGEGT. This CDR3 is 18 amino acids long. The CDR3 sequence is CASSYGLAGDEGYYEQYF. The DNA for the CDR3 is TGTGCCAGCAGTTACGGACTAGCGGGAGATGAGGGCTACTACGAGCAGTACTTC.

This clonotype was recorded a few times. A much more abundant neighbour one base away suggests this may be a read error. The V and J genes are TRBV11-2 and TRBJ2-7, with D possibly called TRBD1 or TRBD2 (5 bases each). Trimming took off 11 bases at V and 0 bases at J, with 11 bases between the two ends. The CDR3 has 12 amino acids. Germline V gives CDR1 SGHAT, CDR2 FQNNGV. In nucleotides, the CDR3 is TGTGCCCCGGGACCAGCCTCCTACGAGCAGTACTTC. Translation: CAPGPASYEQYF.

A note on this clonotype: A junction end diverges from the germline sequence, so it may reflect a read error. V gene TRBV6-2 or TRBV6-3 combines with J gene TRBJ2-7; 11 nucleotides align to TRBD2. From germline, CDR1 is MNHEY and CDR2 SVGEGT. The CDR3 is 13 residues long. The CDR3 region is CASSLGLAESWDF. CDR3 nucleotides: TGTGCCAGCAGCTTGGGACTAGCGGAGTCCTGGGACTTC.

This clonotype was counted ten times or more. The genes are TRBV10-3 and TRBJ2-7; weak D call: TRBD1 (5 bases). Germline V gives CDR1 ENHRY, CDR2 SYGVKD. V lost 4 bases and J lost 4, with 11 bases in between. CDR3 length: 13 amino acids. In DNA, the CDR3 is TGTGCCATCAGTGGGGCAGGGTGGTACGAGCAGTACTTC. Residues: CAISGAGWYEQYF.

This clonotype was detected ten times or more. This rearrangement joins TRBV25-1 to TRBJ2-7; D perhaps matches TRBD1 (6 bases). The CDR3 runs 15 residues. Germline-derived CDR1 and CDR2 are MGHDK and SYGVNS. V was pared by 3 bases and J by 4 bases, with 16 bases between. The CDR3 DNA sequence: TGTGCCAGCAGTGAGGAGTCGGGCAGGGGATACGAGCAGTACTTC. The encoded protein is CASSEESGRGYEQYF.

This clonotype was seen repeatedly, ten times or more. The V and J genes are TRBV29-1 and TRBJ2-2; D not certain. CDR1 and CDR2 (germline): SQVTM, ANQGSEA. Trimming took off 0 bases at V and 5 bases at J, with 1 base between the two ends. This CDR3 spans 11 amino acids. DNA for the CDR3: TGCAGCGTTGAAGATACCGGGGAGCTGTTTTTT. Its protein product is CSVEDTGELFF.

The genes are TRBV10-3 and TRBJ2-5; TRBD2 agrees at 8 bases. Trimming at V came to 4 bases and at J to 4 bases, leaving 2 bases not matched to a gene. CDR1 ENHRY and CDR2 SYGVKD come from the germline V gene. The CDR3 covers 13 residues. CDR3 sequence (DNA): TGTGCCATCAGTGTCCTAGCGGGAGAGACCCAGTACTTC. Encoded protein: CAISVLAGETQYF.

In its sample, this clonotype was seen many times. The genes are TRBV20-1 and TRBJ2-7; D is uncertain. CDR3 size: 14 residues. Germline assignment: CDR1 DFQATT and CDR2 SNEGSKA (reference sequence). Trimming stripped 0 bases from V and 0 bases from J, with 9 bases between. CDR3 sequence: CSARDPASSYEQYF. The CDR3, as DNA: TGCAGTGCTAGAGATCCAGCCAGCTCCTACGAGCAGTACTTC.

This clonotype was seen many times. V and J are TRBV12-3 or TRBV12-4 and TRBJ1-6; TRBD1 is a possible D gene (5 bases). The CDR3 is 16 amino acids. V shed 7 bases and J shed 7 bases, with 20 bases lying between them. The DNA of the CDR3 is TGTGCCAGCACATCTGATCGGGGGACCCTCAATTCACCCCTCCACTTT. This codes for CASTSDRGTLNSPLHF.

This clonotype has ten or more counts. V is TRBV11-2 and J is TRBJ2-2; 8 bases agree with TRBD1. Germline CDR1 reads SGHAT; CDR2 reads FQNNGV. With V trimmed by 2 bases and J by 5 bases, 16 bases remained unmatched. CDR3 size: 19 residues. DNA for the CDR3: TGTGCCAGCAGCTTAAATCACCTGCCGGGACAGGCGGTGACCGGGGAGCTGTTTTTT. As protein: CASSLNHLPGQAVTGELFF. The variable domain in full, with the rest retrieved from reference TRBV11-2 and TRBJ2-2, is EAGVAQSPRYKIIEKRQSVAFWCNPISGHATLYWYQQILGQGPKLLIQFQNNGVVDDSQLPKDRFSAERLKGVDSTLKIQPAKLEDSAVYLCASSLNHLPGQAVTGELFFGEGSRLTVL.

This clonotype was seen at least ten times. As DNA, the CDR3 is TGTGCCAGCGGGTCCCAGCCCCAGCATTTT. Residues: CASGSQPQHF. The chain links TRBV12-3 or TRBV12-4 to TRBJ1-5; no reliable D call. The CDR3 sequence is 10 residues long. The V end was cut by 8 bases, the J end by 7 bases, with 6 bases between.

This chain joins TRBV6-1 and TRBJ1-2, with 9 bases identical to TRBD1. V was clipped by 7 bases and J by 6 bases; unmatched bases: 9. Per the germline V gene, CDR1 is MNHNS and CDR2 is SASEGT. The CDR3 spans 14 residues. CDR3 amino acids: CASTSLDRGNGYTF. The CDR3 coding sequence is TGTGCCAGCACATCCCTCGACAGGGGGAATGGCTACACCTTC.

This clonotype was seen at least ten times. The chain joins TRBV10-1 to TRBJ1-1; unclear D gene. This CDR3 spans 15 amino acids. V gave up 6 bases and J gave up 2 bases, with 16 bases separating them. Germline V gene data show CDR1 as WNHNN and CDR2 as SYGVQD (reference sequence). CDR3 bases: TGCGCCAGCAGCGAAGTTTCAGGACGAAACACTGAAGCTTTCTTT. Translation: CASSEVSGRNTEAFF.

This clonotype was recorded many times. The chain is built from TRBV5-1 and TRBJ2-7; D is possibly TRBD1 (6 bases). The CDR3 contains 16 residues. V was pared by 2 bases and J by 5 bases, with 20 bases between. The germline gives CDR1 SGHRS, CDR2 YFSETQ. The CDR3 here is CASSFDPRGLRHEQYF. CDR3 DNA: TGCGCCAGCAGCTTTGACCCCAGGGGTTTGAGACACGAGCAGTACTTC.

This clonotype came up many times. The rearrangement links TRBV6-1 to TRBJ2-2; D uncertain. Germline lookup yields CDR1 MNHNS and CDR2 SASEGT. V shed 6 bases and J shed 2 bases, with 7 bases lying between them. The CDR3 is 13 residues long. The CDR3 is CASREPNTGELFF. CDR3 bases: TGTGCCAGCAGGGAACCAAACACCGGGGAGCTGTTTTTT.

This clonotype was detected many times. The rearrangement joins TRBV7-9 to TRBJ2-7; tentative D call: TRBD2 (6 bases). Germline V gene sequence: CDR1 SEHNR, CDR2 FQNEAQ (reference sequence). Trimming pared 4 bases from V and 2 bases from J, leaving 30 bases between. The CDR3 sequence is 20 residues long. The CDR3 reads CASSYRTPRGAGLLAYEQYF. The CDR3 DNA follows: TGTGCCAGCAGCTACAGGACTCCGCGGGGAGCCGGGCTTTTGGCCTACGAGCAGTACTTC.